The rows below give T cell receptor beta chains drawn from one sample of a study of graft-versus-host responses after intestinal transplantation. Clones were sequenced by immunoSEQ multiplex PCR, and TCRdb holds only the in-frame ones, with some missing. The profile shows 29,000 or so clones, approximately 93% of them singletons. The source was PBMCs, collected 66 days after intestinal transplant. The origin of the receptors is a human patient who received an intestinal transplant, so some T cells may come from the graft donor. CDR3s include the opening cysteine and the closing phenylalanine or tryptophan. A D gene is named only where the DNA matches it firmly. Not all rows give a size; the values are once, few, many and, for expanded clones, a class.

v_call	d_call	clone_size	j_call	cdr3_nt	cdr3_aa
TRBV19	-	-	TRBJ1-5	TGTGCCAGTAGGGGGGGTTTTAATCAGCCCCAGCATTTT	CASRGGFNQPQHF
TRBV27	TRBD2	-	TRBJ2-1	TGTGCCAGCAGTTTACGGGGGGAGGGGTCCAATGAGCAGTTCTTC	CASSLRGEGSNEQFF
TRBV5-6	-	-	TRBJ2-5	TGTGCCAGCAGCTTGGAAGAAGAGACCCAGTACTTC	CASSLEEETQYF
TRBV6-6	TRBD2	-	TRBJ2-2	TGTGCCAGCAGAACCGGGACTAGCGGGAGAACCGGGGAGCTGTTTTTT	CASRTGTSGRTGELFF
TRBV4-1	TRBD2	once	TRBJ2-1	TGCGCCAGCAGCCAAGATCACCTAGCGGTGAGCTCCTACAATGAGCAGTTCTTC	CASSQDHLAVSSYNEQFF
TRBV7-2	-	-	TRBJ1-1	TGTGCCAGCACCCCCGGGGGCTCCGGGACTGAAGCTTTCTTT	CASTPGGSGTEAFF
TRBV28	-	-	TRBJ2-2	TGTGCCAGCAGTTTATACAGGGGGGGTACCGGGGAGCTGTTTTTT	CASSLYRGGTGELFF
TRBV5-4	TRBD2	once	TRBJ2-1	TGTGCCAGCAGCAGGGGACTAGCGCAGTATGAGCAGTTCTTC	CASSRGLAQYEQFF
TRBV19	-	few	TRBJ1-5	TGTGCCAGTAGTAATTTCGGTTCCAATCAGCCCCAGCATTTT	CASSNFGSNQPQHF
TRBV11-2	-	once	TRBJ2-3	TGTGCCAGCAGCCCCCCAAGGTGGGCCCGCACAGATACGCAGTATTTT	CASSPPRWARTDTQYF
TRBV19	TRBD1	-	TRBJ1-5	TGTGCCAGTAGTCCGACAGGGTGGGGAAGCAATCAGCCCCAGCATTTT	CASSPTGWGSNQPQHF
TRBV5-1	-	-	TRBJ1-2	TGCGCCAGCAGCGTTCGAGGGGGTGTAGGACGTGGCTACACCTTC	CASSVRGGVGRGYTF
TRBV6-5	-	-	TRBJ2-3	TGTGCCAGCAGTTACGTATGGGGGCCTGGGACAGATACGCAGTATTTT	CASSYVWGPGTDTQYF
TRBV7-9	-	once	TRBJ1-2	TGTGCCAGCAGCTTAGCCGTTTCGACAGCTAACTATGGCTACACCTTC	CASSLAVSTANYGYTF
TRBV28	-	-	TRBJ2-2	TGTGCCAGCAGTTTAGGGGGGACCGGGGAGCTGTTTTTT	CASSLGGTGELFF
TRBV4-2	-	-	TRBJ2-1	TGTGCCAGCAGCCAAGACTCGGCGGAGGTCTCCTACAATGAGCAGTTCTTC	CASSQDSAEVSYNEQFF
TRBV20-1	-	-	TRBJ2-7	TGCAGTGCTAGTCGGGAGCACGAGCAGTACTTC	CSASREHEQYF
TRBV4-1	TRBD2	-	TRBJ2-3	TGCGCCAGCAGCCAACTTACTAGCGGGAGACCGGTCCTCACAGATACGCAGTATTTT	CASSQLTSGRPVLTDTQYF
TRBV9	-	-	TRBJ2-2	TGTGCCAGCAGCGTAGGTGAGACCGGGGAGCTGTTTTTT	CASSVGETGELFF
TRBV21-1	-	-	TRBJ2-7	TGTGCCAGCAGCACCTGCCTAGGAACGGGCTACGAGCAGTACTTC	CASSTCLGTGYEQYF
TRBV6-5	-	-	TRBJ1-2	TGTGCCAGCACCGAATTAGGGGCATACGGCTACACCTTC	CASTELGAYGYTF
TRBV6-5	TRBD2	-	TRBJ2-5	TGTGCCAGCAGACACTACGGGGGGGAAGAGACCCAGTACTTC	CASRHYGGEETQYF
TRBV4-3	-	-	TRBJ2-1	TGCGCCAGCAGCCAAGACCGAACATACAATGAGCAGTTCTTC	CASSQDRTYNEQFF
TRBV6-6	-	-	TRBJ2-1	TGTGCCAGCAGTTACTCGAGAGGGTACAATGAGCAGTTCTTC	CASSYSRGYNEQFF
TRBV4-2	TRBD1	few	TRBJ1-5	TGTGCCAGCAGCCCCTTCGGGCAGGGGGCTCAGCCCCAGCATTTT	CASSPFGQGAQPQHF
TRBV5-6	-	-	TRBJ2-3	TGTGCCAGCGACAAGGGTACAGATACGCAGTATTTT	CASDKGTDTQYF
TRBV4-1	-	-	TRBJ2-7	TGCGCCAGCAGCCAAGAACAGGCGATCACCTTTTACGAGCAGTACTTC	CASSQEQAITFYEQYF